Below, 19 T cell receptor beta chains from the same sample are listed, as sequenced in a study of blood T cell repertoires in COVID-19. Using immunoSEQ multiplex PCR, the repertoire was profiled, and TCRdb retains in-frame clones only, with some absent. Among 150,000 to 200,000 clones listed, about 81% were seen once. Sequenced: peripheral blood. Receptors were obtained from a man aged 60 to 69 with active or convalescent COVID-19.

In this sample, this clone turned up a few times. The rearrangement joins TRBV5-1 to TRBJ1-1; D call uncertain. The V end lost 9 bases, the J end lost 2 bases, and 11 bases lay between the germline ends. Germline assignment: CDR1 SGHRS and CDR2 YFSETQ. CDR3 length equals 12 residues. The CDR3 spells CATSEGNTEAFF. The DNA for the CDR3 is TGCGCCACCTCGGAGGGAAACACTGAAGCTTTCTTT.

CDR3 nucleotide sequence: TGTGCCAGCAGCCCGTACTCGATCCAAGAGACCCAGTACTTC. Its protein is CASSPYSIQETQYF. The chain employs TRBV7-9 and TRBJ2-5; D remains unclear. Germline loops: CDR1 SEHNR, CDR2 FQNEAQ (reference sequence). The CDR3 loop spans 14 amino acids. V dropped 5 bases and J dropped 1 base, with 11 bases sitting between them. The variable domain in full, with the rest retrieved from reference TRBV7-9 and TRBJ2-5, is DTGVSQNPRHKITKRGQNVTFRCDPISEHNRLYWYRQTLGQGPEFLTYFQNEAQLEKSRLLSDRFSAERPKGSFSTLEIQRTEQGDSAMYLCASSPYSIQETQYFGPGTRLLVL.

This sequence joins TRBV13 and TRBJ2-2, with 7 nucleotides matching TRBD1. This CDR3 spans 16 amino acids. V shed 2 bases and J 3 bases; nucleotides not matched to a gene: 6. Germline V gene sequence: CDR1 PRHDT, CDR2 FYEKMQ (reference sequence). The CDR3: CASSLTPGGYTGELFF. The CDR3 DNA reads TGTGCCAGCAGCTTAACGCCAGGGGGTTACACCGGGGAGCTGTTTTTT.

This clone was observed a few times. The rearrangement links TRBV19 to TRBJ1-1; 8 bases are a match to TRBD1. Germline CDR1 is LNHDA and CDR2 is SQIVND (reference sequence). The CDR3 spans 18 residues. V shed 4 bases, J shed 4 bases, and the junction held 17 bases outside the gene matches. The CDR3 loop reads CASSRTGGGSVKGTEAFF. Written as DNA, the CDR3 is TGTGCCAGTAGTAGAACAGGGGGGGGATCGGTGAAAGGCACTGAAGCTTTCTTT.

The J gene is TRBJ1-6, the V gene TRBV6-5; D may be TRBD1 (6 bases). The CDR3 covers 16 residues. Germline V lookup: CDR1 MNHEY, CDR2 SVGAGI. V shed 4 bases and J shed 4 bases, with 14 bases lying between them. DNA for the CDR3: TGTGCCAGCAGTTCTCCAGGGGCCGGTTATAATTCACCCCTCCACTTT. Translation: CASSSPGAGYNSPLHF.

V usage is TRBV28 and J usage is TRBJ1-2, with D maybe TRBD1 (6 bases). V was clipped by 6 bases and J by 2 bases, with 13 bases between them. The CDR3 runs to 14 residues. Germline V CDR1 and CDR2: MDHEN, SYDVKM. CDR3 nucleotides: TGTGCCAGCAGGAAGGGAGGGGGAAACTATGGCTACACCTTC. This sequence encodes CASRKGGGNYGYTF.

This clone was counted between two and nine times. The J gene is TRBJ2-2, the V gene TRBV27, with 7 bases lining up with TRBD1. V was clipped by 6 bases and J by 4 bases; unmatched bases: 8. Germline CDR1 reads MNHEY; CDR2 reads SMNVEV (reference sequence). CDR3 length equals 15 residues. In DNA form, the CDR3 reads TGTGCCAGCAGCCACCCCCAGGGGGTCACCGGGGAGCTGTTTTTT. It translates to CASSHPQGVTGELFF.

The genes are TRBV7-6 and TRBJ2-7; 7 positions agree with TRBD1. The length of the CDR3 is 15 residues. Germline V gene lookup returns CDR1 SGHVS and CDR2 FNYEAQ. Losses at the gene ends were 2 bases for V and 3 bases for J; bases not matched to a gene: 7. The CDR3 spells CASSLHRTGHYEQYF. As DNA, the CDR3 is TGTGCCAGCAGCTTACATAGGACAGGCCACTACGAGCAGTACTTC.

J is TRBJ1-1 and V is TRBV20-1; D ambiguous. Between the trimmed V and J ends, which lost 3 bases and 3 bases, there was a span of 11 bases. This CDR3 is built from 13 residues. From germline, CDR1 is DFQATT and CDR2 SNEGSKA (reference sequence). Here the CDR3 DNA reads TGCAGTGCTAGTCCCGGGGTATACACTGAAGCTTTCTTT. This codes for CSASPGVYTEAFF.

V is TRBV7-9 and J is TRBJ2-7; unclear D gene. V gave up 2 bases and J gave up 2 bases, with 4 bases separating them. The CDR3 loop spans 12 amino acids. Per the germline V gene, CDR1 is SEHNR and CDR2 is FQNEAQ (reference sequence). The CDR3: CASSLLPYEQYF. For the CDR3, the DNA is TGTGCCAGCAGCTTACTTCCCTACGAGCAGTACTTC. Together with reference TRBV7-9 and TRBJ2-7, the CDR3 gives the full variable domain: DTGVSQNPRHKITKRGQNVTFRCDPISEHNRLYWYRQTLGQGPEFLTYFQNEAQLEKSRLLSDRFSAERPKGSFSTLEIQRTEQGDSAMYLCASSLLPYEQYFGPGTRLTVT.

CDR3 region: CATTLGSAGSPLHF. The CDR3 DNA sequence: TGTGCCACTACCCTTGGTAGCGCTGGTTCACCCCTCCACTTT. The chain recombines TRBV15 with TRBJ1-6; D is ambiguous. Trimming shortened V by 9 bases and J by 9 bases, and 18 bases separated the two germline ends. The CDR3 is made up of 14 amino acids. CDR1 is LNHNV and CDR2 is YYDKDF in the germline V gene (reference sequence).

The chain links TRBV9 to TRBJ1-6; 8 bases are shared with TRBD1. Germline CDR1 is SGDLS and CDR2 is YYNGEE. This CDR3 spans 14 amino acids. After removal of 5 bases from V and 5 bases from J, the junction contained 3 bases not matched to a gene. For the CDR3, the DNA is TGTGCCAGCAGAGGACAGGGCCATAATTCACCCCTCCACTTT. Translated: CASRGQGHNSPLHF.

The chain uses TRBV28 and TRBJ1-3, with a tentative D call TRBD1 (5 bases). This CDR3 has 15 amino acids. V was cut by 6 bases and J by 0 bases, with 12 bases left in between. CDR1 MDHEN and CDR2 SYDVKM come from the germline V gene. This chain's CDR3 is CASRRGFGSGNTIYF. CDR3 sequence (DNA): TGTGCCAGCAGAAGGGGATTCGGCTCTGGAAACACCATATATTTT. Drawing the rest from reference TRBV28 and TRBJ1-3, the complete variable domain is DVKVTQSSRYLVKRTGEKVFLECVQDMDHENMFWYRQDPGLGLRLIYFSYDVKMKEKGDIPEGYSVSREKKERFSLILESASTNQTSMYLCASRRGFGSGNTIYFGEGSWLTVV.

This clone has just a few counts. CDR3 sequence: CASRPSDYGYTF. CDR3 nucleotide sequence: TGTGCCAGCAGGCCCTCAGACTATGGCTACACCTTC. The J gene is TRBJ1-2, the V gene TRBV28; D unresolved. The CDR3 sequence is 12 residues long. The germline CDR1 and CDR2 sequences are MDHEN and SYDVKM. Trimming pared 6 bases from V and 3 bases from J, leaving 8 bases between.

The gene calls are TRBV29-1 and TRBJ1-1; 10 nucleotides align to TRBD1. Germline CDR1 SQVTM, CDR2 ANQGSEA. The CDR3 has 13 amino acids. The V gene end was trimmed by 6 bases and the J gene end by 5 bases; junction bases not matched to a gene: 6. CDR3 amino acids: CSVETGGYTEAFF. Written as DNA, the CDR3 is TGCAGCGTGGAGACAGGGGGCTATACTGAAGCTTTCTTT.

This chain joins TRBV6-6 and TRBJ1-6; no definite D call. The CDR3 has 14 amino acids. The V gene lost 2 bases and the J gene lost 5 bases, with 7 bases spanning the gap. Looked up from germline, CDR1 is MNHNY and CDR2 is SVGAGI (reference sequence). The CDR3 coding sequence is TGTGCCAGCAGTTACCGCGGAGATAATTCACCCCTCCACTTT. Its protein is CASSYRGDNSPLHF.

CDR3: CASSAQPDRNTEAFF. DNA for the CDR3: TGTGCCAGCAGCGCCCAACCCGACAGGAACACTGAAGCTTTCTTT. The rearrangement uses TRBV9 and TRBJ1-1; D perhaps matches TRBD1 (5 bases). With 3 bases removed from V and 1 base from J, the gap between germline ends came to 13 bases. The germline V gene encodes CDR1 SGDLS and CDR2 YYNGEE. The CDR3 is 15 amino acids.

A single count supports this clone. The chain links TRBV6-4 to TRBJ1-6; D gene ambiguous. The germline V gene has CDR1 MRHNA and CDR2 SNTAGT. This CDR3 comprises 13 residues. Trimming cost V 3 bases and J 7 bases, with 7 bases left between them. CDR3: CASSEVQNSPLHF. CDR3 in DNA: TGTGCCAGCAGTGAAGTACAAAATTCACCCCTCCACTTT.

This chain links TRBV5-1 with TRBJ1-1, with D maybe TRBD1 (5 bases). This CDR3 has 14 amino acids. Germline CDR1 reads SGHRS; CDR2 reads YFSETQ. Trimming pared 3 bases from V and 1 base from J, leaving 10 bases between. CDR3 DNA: TGCGCCAGCAGCTGGCAGGGTCGGAACACTGAAGCTTTCTTT. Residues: CASSWQGRNTEAFF.